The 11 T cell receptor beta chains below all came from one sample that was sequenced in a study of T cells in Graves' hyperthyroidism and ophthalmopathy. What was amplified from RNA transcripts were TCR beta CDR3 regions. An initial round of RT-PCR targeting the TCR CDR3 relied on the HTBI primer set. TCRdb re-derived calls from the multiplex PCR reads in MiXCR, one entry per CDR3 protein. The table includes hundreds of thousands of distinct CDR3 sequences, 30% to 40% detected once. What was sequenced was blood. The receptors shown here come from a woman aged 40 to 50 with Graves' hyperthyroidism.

CDR3: CASSRNRDTEQYF. The CDR3 DNA follows: TGTGCCAGCAGCAGGAACAGGGATACCGAGCAGTACTTC. The V gene is TRBV5-8, the J gene TRBJ2-7; D possibly corresponds to TRBD1 (6 bases). Trimming removed 4 bases at V and 6 bases at J, with 14 bases between. The length of the CDR3 is 13 residues. Looked up from germline, CDR1 is SGHTS and CDR2 is YDEGEE.

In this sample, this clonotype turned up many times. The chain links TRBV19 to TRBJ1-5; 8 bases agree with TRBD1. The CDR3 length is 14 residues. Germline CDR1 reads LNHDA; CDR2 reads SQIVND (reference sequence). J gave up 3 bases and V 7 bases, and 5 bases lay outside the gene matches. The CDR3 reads CASTDRASNQPQHF. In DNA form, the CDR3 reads TGTGCCAGTACGGACAGGGCCTCCAATCAGCCCCAGCATTTT. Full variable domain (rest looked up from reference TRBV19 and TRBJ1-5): DGGITQSPKYLFRKEGQNVTLSCEQNLNHDAMYWYRQDPGQGLRLIYYSQIVNDFQKGDIAEGYSVSREKKESFPLTVTSAQKNPTAFYLCASTDRASNQPQHFGDGTRLSIL.

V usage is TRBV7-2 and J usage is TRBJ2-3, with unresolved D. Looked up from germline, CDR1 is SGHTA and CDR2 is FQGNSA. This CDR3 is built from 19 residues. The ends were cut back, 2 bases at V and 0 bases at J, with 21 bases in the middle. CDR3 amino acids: CASSLWLALQRTSTDTQYF. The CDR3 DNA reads TGTGCCAGCAGCTTATGGCTGGCTCTCCAGCGAACTAGCACAGATACGCAGTATTTT.

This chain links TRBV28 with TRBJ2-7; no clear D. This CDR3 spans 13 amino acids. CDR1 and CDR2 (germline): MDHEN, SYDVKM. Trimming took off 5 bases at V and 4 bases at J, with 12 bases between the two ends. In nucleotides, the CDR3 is TGTGCCAGCAGTGCCCAGGACGGGTACGAGCAGTACTTC. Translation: CASSAQDGYEQYF.

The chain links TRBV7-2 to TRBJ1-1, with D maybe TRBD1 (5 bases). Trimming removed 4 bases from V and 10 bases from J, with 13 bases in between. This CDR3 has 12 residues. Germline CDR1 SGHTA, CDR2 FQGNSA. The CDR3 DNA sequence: TGTGCCAGCAGCTCAGTGGGGGGTGCAGCTTTCTTT. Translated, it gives CASSSVGGAAFF. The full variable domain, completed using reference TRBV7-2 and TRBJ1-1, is GAGVSQSPSNKVTEKGKDVELRCDPISGHTALYWYRQSLGQGLEFLIYFQGNSAPDKSGLPSDRFSAERTGGSVSTLTIQRTQQEDSAVYLCASSSVGGAAFFGQGTRLTVV.

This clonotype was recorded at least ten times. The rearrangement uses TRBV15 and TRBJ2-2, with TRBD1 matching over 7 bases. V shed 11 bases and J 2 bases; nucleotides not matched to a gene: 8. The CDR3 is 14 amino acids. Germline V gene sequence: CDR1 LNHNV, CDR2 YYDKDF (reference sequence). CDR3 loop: CAVRDRANTGELFF. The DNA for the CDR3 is TGTGCCGTCCGGGACAGAGCTAACACCGGGGAGCTGTTTTTT.

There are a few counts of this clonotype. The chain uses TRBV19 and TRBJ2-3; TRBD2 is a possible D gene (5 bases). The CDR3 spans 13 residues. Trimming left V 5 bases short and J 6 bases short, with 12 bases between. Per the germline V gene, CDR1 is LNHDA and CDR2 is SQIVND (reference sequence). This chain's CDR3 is CASSPGPGDTQYF. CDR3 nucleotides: TGTGCCAGTAGTCCCGGGCCGGGGGATACGCAGTATTTT.

In DNA form, the CDR3 reads TGTGCCAGCAGCTTAGATTCGGTGACTAGCGGGTCCCTGGGGACCCAGTACTTC. It yields the protein CASSLDSVTSGSLGTQYF. J is TRBJ2-5 and V is TRBV7-2, with TRBD2 identical over 10 bases. The CDR3 is 18 residues long. The junction had 15 bases not matched to a gene; V was cut back by 1 base and J by 7 bases. The germline CDR1 and CDR2 sequences are SGHTA and FQGNSA.

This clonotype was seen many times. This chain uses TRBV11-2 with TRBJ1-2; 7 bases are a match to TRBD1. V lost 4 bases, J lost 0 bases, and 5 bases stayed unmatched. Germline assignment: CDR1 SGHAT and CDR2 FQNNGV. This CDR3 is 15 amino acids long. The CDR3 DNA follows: TGTGCCAGCAGCTCGGGGACAGATACTAACTATGGCTACACCTTC. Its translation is CASSSGTDTNYGYTF.

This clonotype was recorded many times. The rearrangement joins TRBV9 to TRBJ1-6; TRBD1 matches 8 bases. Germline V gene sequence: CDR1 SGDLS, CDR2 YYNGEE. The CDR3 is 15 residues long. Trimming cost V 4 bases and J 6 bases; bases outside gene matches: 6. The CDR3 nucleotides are TGTGCCAGCAGCTGGCAGGGGGCGGGTAATTCACCCCTCCACTTT. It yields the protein CASSWQGAGNSPLHF.

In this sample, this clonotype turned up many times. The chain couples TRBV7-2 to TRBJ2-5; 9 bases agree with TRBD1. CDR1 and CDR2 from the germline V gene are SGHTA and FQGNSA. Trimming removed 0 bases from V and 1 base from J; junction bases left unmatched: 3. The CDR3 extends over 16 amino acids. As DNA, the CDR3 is TGTGCCAGCAGCTTAGCGATGACAGGGGGCCAAGAGACCCAGTACTTC. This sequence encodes CASSLAMTGGQETQYF. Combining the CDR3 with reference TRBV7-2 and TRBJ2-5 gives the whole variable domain GAGVSQSPSNKVTEKGKDVELRCDPISGHTALYWYRQSLGQGLEFLIYFQGNSAPDKSGLPSDRFSAERTGGSVSTLTIQRTQQEDSAVYLCASSLAMTGGQETQYFGPGTRLLVL.